The 23 T cell receptor beta chains in this list originate from one sample, sequenced in a study of shared clonotypes between healthy human individuals. Measured with immunoSEQ multiplex PCR; TCRdb has only the in-frame clones, and not every one. The table has approximately 2.4 million clones, approximately 94% seen once. Material for sequencing was naive CD4+ T cells sorted from blood. The subset denotes: CD45RA+ positively selected. The receptors here all came from a man younger than 35 in good health.

This rearrangement joins TRBV7-9 to TRBJ2-1; D unresolved. This CDR3 spans 16 amino acids. The germline V gene encodes CDR1 SEHNR and CDR2 FQNEAQ (reference sequence). V lost 1 base and J lost 6, with 16 bases in between. This chain's CDR3 is CASSLVLVPYPNEQFF. CDR3 sequence (DNA): TGTGCCAGCAGCTTAGTACTGGTGCCTTATCCCAATGAGCAGTTCTTC.

The chain is built from TRBV14 and TRBJ2-7; no clear D gene. Trimming shortened V by 3 bases and J by 7 bases, and 16 bases separated the two germline ends. The CDR3 is 14 residues long. The germline gives CDR1 SGHDN, CDR2 FVKESK. The CDR3 loop reads CASSQALGPLEQYF. In DNA, the CDR3 is TGTGCCAGCAGCCAGGCTCTGGGTCCGTTGGAGCAGTACTTC.

The chain is built from TRBV7-9 and TRBJ2-2, with D maybe TRBD2 (5 bases). This CDR3 is built from 11 residues. The V end was cut by 5 bases, the J end by 10 bases, with 8 bases between. Per germline, CDR1 SEHNR and CDR2 FQNEAQ (reference sequence). The DNA for the CDR3 is TGTGCCAGCAGCCAGCGGACGGAGCTGTTTTTT. Translating it yields CASSQRTELFF.

This chain uses TRBV10-1 with TRBJ2-7; 7 positions match TRBD2. This CDR3 contains 13 residues. Germline V gene sequence: CDR1 WNHNN, CDR2 SYGVQD (reference sequence). J gave up 6 bases and V 1 base, and 3 bases lay outside the gene matches. The CDR3 DNA reads TGCGCCAGCAGTGAGTGGGCTAGCGGCGAGCAGTACTTC. This gives the protein CASSEWASGEQYF.

This clone was recorded only once. V gene TRBV30 combines with J gene TRBJ2-7; 9 nucleotides match TRBD1. With 2 bases clipped from V and 4 bases from J, the junction kept 3 bases outside the gene matches. Germline V gene data show CDR1 as GTSNPN and CDR2 as SVGIG (reference sequence). The CDR3 has 13 amino acids. The CDR3 coding sequence is TGTGCCTGGAGTCGGACAGGGGAGTACGAGCAGTACTTC. The encoded protein is CAWSRTGEYEQYF.

The CDR3 coding sequence is TGTGCCAGCAGTGCCCGGACCTCCGGAAAACTGTTTTTT. Residues: CASSARTSGKLFF. V usage is TRBV6-1 and J usage is TRBJ1-4; D gene ambiguous. The germline V and J ends were trimmed by 4 bases and 10 bases, with 13 bases remaining between them. The CDR3 runs 13 residues. Per the germline V gene, CDR1 is MNHNS and CDR2 is SASEGT.

V and J are TRBV19 and TRBJ1-5, with a weak D call TRBD1 (5 bases). The CDR3 extends over 15 amino acids. V shed 0 bases and J shed 4 bases, with 10 bases lying between them. The germline V gene has CDR1 LNHDA and CDR2 SQIVND (reference sequence). In DNA form, the CDR3 reads TGTGCCAGTAGTATAGACGGGGCTACTAATCAGCCCCAGCATTTT. As protein: CASSIDGATNQPQHF.

V usage is TRBV7-2 and J usage is TRBJ1-5, with D perhaps TRBD1 (6 bases). Trimming pared 1 base from V and 7 bases from J, leaving 17 bases between. Germline CDR1 reads SGHTA; CDR2 reads FQGNSA. The CDR3 consists of 16 residues. The CDR3 sequence: CASSLGGGLAGQPQHF. The CDR3 nucleotides read TGTGCCAGCAGCTTAGGCGGGGGGCTCGCGGGCCAGCCCCAGCATTTT.

This clone was seen a single time. The chain recombines TRBV28 with TRBJ2-3; TRBD1 aligns across 7 bases. The length of the CDR3 is 14 residues. Germline trimming cut 5 bases from V and 0 bases from J; bases unmatched to any gene: 2. Germline CDR1 and CDR2: MDHEN and SYDVKM. CDR3 sequence reads: CASSKTGSTDTQYF. CDR3 sequence (DNA): TGTGCCAGCAGTAAGACAGGGAGCACAGATACGCAGTATTTT.

Regarding this clone: Other DNA sequences in this sample translate to the same CDR3. V and J are TRBV18 and TRBJ2-1, with D maybe TRBD2 (5 bases). CDR1 and CDR2 (germline): KGHSH, LQKENI. This CDR3 is 12 amino acids long. Trimming shortened V by 3 bases and J by 7 bases, and 7 bases separated the two germline ends. CDR3 bases: TGTGCCAGCTCACCTGGAGGAAATGAGCAGTTCTTC. Its translation: CASSPGGNEQFF.

The rearrangement joins TRBV7-9 to TRBJ1-1; the D is unclear. V lost 2 bases and J lost 4, with 14 bases in between. Germline V gene lookup returns CDR1 SEHNR and CDR2 FQNEAQ (reference sequence). This CDR3 is built from 15 residues. The CDR3: CASSLMPPFGTEAFF. The CDR3 DNA reads TGTGCCAGCAGCTTAATGCCCCCTTTCGGCACTGAAGCTTTCTTT.

The chain is built from TRBV7-6 and TRBJ1-2; 7 nucleotides agree with TRBD1. Germline V gives CDR1 SGHVS, CDR2 FNYEAQ. V trimming: 5 bases; J trimming: 3 bases; junction bases outside the gene matches: 21. This CDR3 region has 19 residues. The CDR3 sequence: CASSRSPQGVLGSDYGYTF. The CDR3 coding sequence is TGTGCCAGCAGCCGATCCCCCCAGGGGGTATTGGGTAGTGACTATGGCTACACCTTC.

This chain joins TRBV27 and TRBJ2-7; 12 bases agree with TRBD2. The CDR3 is made up of 14 amino acids. Germline trimming cut 5 bases from V and 6 bases from J; bases unmatched to any gene: 5. CDR1 MNHEY and CDR2 SMNVEV come from the germline V gene (reference sequence). Here the CDR3 reads CASSLLAGGPEQYF. The CDR3 bases are TGTGCCAGCAGTCTTCTAGCGGGAGGGCCCGAGCAGTACTTC.

The gene calls are TRBV6-5 and TRBJ2-2; D possibly corresponds to TRBD2 (6 bases). The CDR3 spans 16 residues. Trimming cost V 8 bases and J 6 bases, with 22 bases left between them. Per the germline V gene, CDR1 is MNHEY and CDR2 is SVGAGI. CDR3 DNA sequence: TGTGCCAGCGGTCACTACAGTGCAACTAGCCCCGGGGAGCTGTTTTTT. This encodes CASGHYSATSPGELFF.

J is TRBJ2-2 and V is TRBV4-1; 10 bases fit TRBD2. The germline V gene has CDR1 MGHRA and CDR2 YSYEKL. CDR3 size: 16 residues. Trimming removed 2 bases from V and 7 bases from J; junction bases left unmatched: 7. This chain's CDR3 is CASSQPAGGLSGELFF. CDR3 DNA: TGCGCCAGCAGCCAACCAGCGGGGGGGCTTAGCGGGGAGCTGTTTTTT.

V is TRBV5-4 and J is TRBJ2-7; 8 bases are shared with TRBD2. This CDR3 comprises 16 residues. Losses at the gene ends were 0 bases for V and 3 bases for J; bases not matched to a gene: 8. In germline, CDR1 is SGHNT, CDR2 YYREEE (reference sequence). The CDR3 DNA reads TGTGCCAGCAGCTTGGGGGGTACTAGCGGCATCTACGAGCAGTACTTC. This codes for CASSLGGTSGIYEQYF.

The rearrangement links TRBV10-1 to TRBJ2-2; 8 bases map to TRBD2. Looked up from germline, CDR1 is WNHNN and CDR2 is SYGVQD (reference sequence). The ends lost 2 bases at V and 7 bases at J; junction bases unmatched: 12. The CDR3 contains 17 residues. This CDR3 is CASSESRSSGASGELFF. The CDR3 DNA is TGCGCCAGCAGTGAGAGTCGGAGTAGCGGGGCGAGCGGGGAGCTGTTTTTT.

V and J are TRBV10-3 and TRBJ2-7; either TRBD1 or TRBD2 may supply D (5 bases each). The germline CDR1 and CDR2 sequences are ENHRY and SYGVKD. V was clipped by 6 bases and J by 4 bases, with 16 bases between them. CDR3 size: 14 residues. As DNA, the CDR3 is TGTGCCATCAGCTCCGGGACGGATGGTTACGAGCAGTACTTC. Protein: CAISSGTDGYEQYF.

V gene TRBV18 combines with J gene TRBJ2-3, with 12 nucleotides matching TRBD2. Losses at the gene ends were 4 bases for V and 2 bases for J; bases not matched to a gene: 7. This CDR3 contains 17 residues. Germline assignment: CDR1 KGHSH and CDR2 LQKENI. For the CDR3, the DNA is TGTGCCAGCTCACTGCCGACTAGCGGGAGTTACACAGATACGCAGTATTTT. Translation gives CASSLPTSGSYTDTQYF.

The rearrangement joins TRBV29-1 to TRBJ2-3, with 7 bases that match TRBD2. Per germline, CDR1 SQVTM and CDR2 ANQGSEA. The CDR3 length is 15 residues. V was clipped by 4 bases and J by 4 bases; unmatched bases: 11. CDR3 bases: TGCAGCGTTGGTGTACGGGAGCGGGGTGCAGATACGCAGTATTTT. This codes for CSVGVRERGADTQYF.

In the case of this clone: Germline and junction disagree at one end, which may indicate a read error. The rearrangement links TRBV6-1 to TRBJ2-2; D might be TRBD2 (5 bases). CDR3 length: 11 residues. From germline, CDR1 is MNHNS and CDR2 SASEGT. CDR3 bases: TGTGCCAGCAGAAGGAACCGGGGAGCTGTTTTT. Translation: CASRRNRGAVF.

The chain has TRBV5-8 and TRBJ2-7; maybe TRBD2 (6 bases). The CDR3 is 16 amino acids. CDR1 and CDR2 (germline): SGHTS, YDEGEE. Trimming removed 3 bases from V and 7 bases from J, with 23 bases in between. DNA for the CDR3: TGTGCCAGCAGCTCTGAGGAGGGAGGCCCGCCGGGGGAGCAGTACTTC. Translation gives CASSSEEGGPPGEQYF.

The chain uses TRBV4-1 and TRBJ1-5; D is unresolved. CDR1 is MGHRA and CDR2 is YSYEKL in the germline V gene. The CDR3 runs 16 residues. V was shortened by 3 bases and J by 0 bases, with 12 bases between the two germline ends. The chain's CDR3 is CASSHFAKGSNQPQHF. The CDR3 coding sequence is TGCGCCAGCAGCCACTTCGCTAAGGGTAGCAATCAGCCCCAGCATTTT.